This T cell receptor (beta chain) originates from a study of blood T cell repertoires in COVID-19. Trimming took 9 bases from V and 1 from J, leaving 10 bases between them. Germline-derived CDR1 and CDR2 are LNHNV and YYDKDF (reference sequence). The CDR3 contains 13 residues. Libraries were prepared by immunoSEQ multiplex PCR; TCRdb keeps only in-frame clonotypes and omits some of them. The repertoire holds about 160,000 clones, about 80% seen once, with approximately 22% in the top ten. The receptor's source is a woman older than 75 with acute or convalescent COVID-19. The specimen was peripheral blood. The chain is built from TRBV15 and TRBJ2-1, with D possibly TRBD1 on 6 matching bases. The CDR3 spells CATSTGSYNEQFF. The CDR3 region has the DNA TGTGCCACTAGTACAGGGTCCTACAATGAGCAGTTCTTC.